Below are 30 T cell receptor beta chains sequenced from a single sample in a study of cytomegalovirus exposure and HLA in healthy donors. PCR involved 60 Vbeta and 13 Jbeta primers. This table comes from immunoSEQ multiplex PCR, and its TCRdb copy is limited to in-frame clones, with some not included. Among about 150,000 clones listed, more than 65% were seen once. The sample taken for sequencing was PBMCs. All receptors derive from a man in his thirties or forties in good health and CMV-seropositive.

By share of the sample, this clone is medium-sized. Written as DNA, the CDR3 is TGCGCCAGCAGCCCTACTGGACTAGCGGGCTCAGATACGCAGTATTTT. Protein product: CASSPTGLAGSDTQYF. V usage is TRBV4-3 and J usage is TRBJ2-3; 11 positions agree with TRBD2. Germline V lookup: CDR1 LGHNA, CDR2 YSLEER. The CDR3 is made up of 16 amino acids. V gave up 4 bases and J gave up 4 bases; unmatched junction bases: 7.

This chain connects TRBV7-7 to TRBJ2-2, with 8 bases matching TRBD1. The CDR3 sequence is 14 residues long. V was pared by 6 bases and J by 3 bases, with 3 bases of the junction left unmatched. The germline gives CDR1 SSHAT, CDR2 FNYEAQ (reference sequence). CDR3 sequence (DNA): TGTGCCAGCAGGCAGGGGGCCCACACCGGGGAGCTGTTTTTT. Amino acid sequence: CASRQGAHTGELFF.

The chain employs TRBV19 and TRBJ1-1; 7 bases are a match to TRBD1. Germline V lookup: CDR1 LNHDA, CDR2 SQIVND (reference sequence). Losses at the gene ends were 5 bases for V and 6 bases for J; bases not matched to a gene: 9. The CDR3 has 14 residues. The CDR3 DNA reads TGTGCCAGTAGTCGGGCAGGGGGGCACGCTGAAGCTTTCTTT. Translation gives CASSRAGGHAEAFF. Filled out from reference TRBV19 and TRBJ1-1, the complete variable domain reads DGGITQSPKYLFRKEGQNVTLSCEQNLNHDAMYWYRQDPGQGLRLIYYSQIVNDFQKGDIAEGYSVSREKKESFPLTVTSAQKNPTAFYLCASSRAGGHAEAFFGQGTRLTVV.

This clone appeared once. The chain has TRBV7-2 and TRBJ2-1, with D unclear. CDR1 and CDR2 (germline): SGHTA, FQGNSA. This CDR3 contains 13 residues. The ends were cut back, 8 bases at V and 4 bases at J, with 12 bases in the middle. The CDR3 here is CASALRSYNEQFF. CDR3 bases: TGTGCCAGCGCCCTAAGAAGTTACAATGAGCAGTTCTTC.

This clone showed up just once. V usage is TRBV30 and J usage is TRBJ2-2; D unclear. Germline CDR1 reads GTSNPN; CDR2 reads SVGIG (reference sequence). The germline V and J ends were trimmed by 2 bases and 1 base, with 5 bases remaining between them. The CDR3 is made up of 13 amino acids. The CDR3 sequence is CAWSKQNTGELFF. CDR3 DNA: TGTGCCTGGAGTAAACAGAACACCGGGGAGCTGTTTTTT.

The rearrangement joins TRBV30 to TRBJ1-2, with TRBD1 identical over 8 bases. Germline CDR1 GTSNPN, CDR2 SVGIG (reference sequence). The CDR3 is 14 residues long. The V gene end was trimmed by 4 bases and the J gene end by 7 bases; junction bases not matched to a gene: 11. This CDR3 is CAWIQDRGMGGYTF. In DNA, the CDR3 is TGTGCCTGGATCCAAGACAGGGGAATGGGTGGCTACACCTTC.

This clone was found a few times. The genes are TRBV18 and TRBJ1-4; D is unresolved. CDR3 length: 16 amino acids. The germline V gene has CDR1 KGHSH and CDR2 LQKENI. Trimming shortened V by 6 bases and J by 4 bases, and 18 bases separated the two germline ends. DNA for the CDR3: TGTGCCAGCTCGCCGTTGGGCCCTTCGCTTAATGAAAAACTGTTTTTT. As protein: CASSPLGPSLNEKLFF.

In its sample, this clone was seen a few times. This chain links TRBV28 with TRBJ1-2; 8 nucleotides align to TRBD1. Germline CDR1 and CDR2: MDHEN and SYDVKM. The CDR3 has 14 amino acids. J gave up 4 bases and V 3 bases, and 4 bases lay outside the gene matches. CDR3 loop: CASSFPDRVYGYTF. The CDR3 nucleotides are TGTGCCAGCAGTTTCCCGGACAGGGTCTATGGCTACACCTTC.

Only a few counts were recorded for this clone. V and J are TRBV27 and TRBJ2-7; the D is unclear. Germline V lookup: CDR1 MNHEY, CDR2 SMNVEV (reference sequence). V was trimmed by 4 bases and J by 6 bases, leaving 7 bases between them. The CDR3 loop spans 11 amino acids. The CDR3 is CASSSYTEQYF. In DNA, the CDR3 is TGTGCCAGCAGTTCCTATACCGAGCAGTACTTC.

The chain is built from TRBV28 and TRBJ1-1; D not certain. Trimming pared 4 bases from V and 3 bases from J, leaving 12 bases between. Per germline, CDR1 MDHEN and CDR2 SYDVKM. The CDR3 runs to 14 residues. The CDR3 loop reads CASSSQKTYTEAFF. As DNA, the CDR3 is TGTGCCAGCAGTTCTCAGAAAACGTACACTGAAGCTTTCTTT. The full variable domain, rest sourced from reference TRBV28 and TRBJ1-1, is DVKVTQSSRYLVKRTGEKVFLECVQDMDHENMFWYRQDPGLGLRLIYFSYDVKMKEKGDIPEGYSVSREKKERFSLILESASTNQTSMYLCASSSQKTYTEAFFGQGTRLTVV.

The V gene is TRBV6-5, the J gene TRBJ2-7; TRBD1 aligns across 8 bases. Germline trimming cut 5 bases from V and 4 bases from J; bases unmatched to any gene: 7. The CDR3 contains 14 residues. Germline V gives CDR1 MNHEY, CDR2 SVGAGI. The CDR3 region is CASSPGQGRYEQYF. CDR3 sequence (DNA): TGTGCCAGCAGTCCAGGACAGGGAAGGTACGAGCAGTACTTC.

The V gene is TRBV19, the J gene TRBJ2-7, with TRBD2 matching 8 bases. The CDR3 totals 11 residues. Trimming at V came to 10 bases and at J to 7 bases, leaving 6 bases not matched to a gene. Per germline, CDR1 LNHDA and CDR2 SQIVND (reference sequence). CDR3 sequence (DNA): TGTGCCACCCGGCGGGGGGCAGAGCAGTACTTC. Its protein is CATRRGAEQYF.

V is TRBV27 and J is TRBJ2-7; the match to TRBD1 covers 8 bases. CDR1 MNHEY and CDR2 SMNVEV come from the germline V gene (reference sequence). J lost 3 bases, V lost 6 bases, and 7 bases had no gene match. The CDR3 has 14 residues. This CDR3 reads CASSRAGGNYEQYF. In DNA form, the CDR3 reads TGTGCCAGCAGCCGTGCAGGGGGCAACTACGAGCAGTACTTC.

The rearrangement uses TRBV5-4 and TRBJ1-6, with 7 bases identical to TRBD1. V trimming: 0 bases; J trimming: 6 bases; junction bases outside the gene matches: 6. The germline V gene encodes CDR1 SGHNT and CDR2 YYREEE (reference sequence). The CDR3 totals 16 residues. The CDR3 nucleotides are TGTGCCAGCAGCTTGGACAGGGGCCTACTTAATTCACCCCTCCACTTT. It is translated as CASSLDRGLLNSPLHF.

In its sample, this clone was seen once. The junction and the germline gene differ at one end; a read error may be behind it. The V and J genes are TRBV19 and TRBJ1-3, with D maybe TRBD1 (5 bases). From germline, CDR1 is LNHDA and CDR2 SQIVND (reference sequence). The CDR3 spans 15 residues. The CDR3 spells CAGRNPGSYGNTIYF. CDR3 bases: TGTGCCGGTAGGAACCCAGGGTCTTACGGAAACACCATATATTTT. Using reference TRBV19 and TRBJ1-3 for the parts outside the CDR3, the full variable domain is DGGITQSPKYLFRKEGQNVTLSCEQNLNHDAMYWYRQDPGQGLRLIYYSQIVNDFQKGDIAEGYSVSREKKESFPLTVTSAQKNPTAFYLCAGRNPGSYGNTIYFGEGSWLTVV.

The rearrangement links TRBV18 to TRBJ2-5; TRBD1 matches 11 bases. The J call may be faulty, since TRBJ2-7 better matches the DNA end. Per the germline V gene, CDR1 is KGHSH and CDR2 is LQKENI. The CDR3 covers 14 residues. In DNA form, the CDR3 reads TGTGCCAGCTCACCGGACAGGGGGCTTTACGAGCAGTACTTC. It yields the protein CASSPDRGLYEQYF.

This clone was seen a handful of times. V is TRBV19 and J is TRBJ1-2; possibly TRBD1 for D (5 bases). V was pared by 9 bases and J by 0 bases, with 17 bases between. The CDR3 totals 15 residues. The germline V gene encodes CDR1 LNHDA and CDR2 SQIVND (reference sequence). The CDR3 coding sequence is TGTGCCAGCCGCGCAAGGGCAGGGCCTAACTATGGCTACACCTTC. The encoded protein is CASRARAGPNYGYTF.

V usage is TRBV28 and J usage is TRBJ2-3, with D possibly TRBD2 on 5 matching bases. There are 15 residues in the CDR3. Between the trimmed V and J ends, which lost 3 bases and 6 bases, there was a span of 16 bases. The germline gives CDR1 MDHEN, CDR2 SYDVKM. CDR3: CASSFSAGGVDTQYF. The CDR3 DNA reads TGTGCCAGCAGTTTTAGCGCGGGTGGGGTGGATACGCAGTATTTT.

About this clone itself: At one end the junction does not follow the germline gene, possibly because of a read error. This chain uses TRBV5-1 with TRBJ2-7, with D possibly TRBD2 on 5 matching bases. The CDR3 sequence is 15 residues long. Per germline, CDR1 SGHRS and CDR2 YFSETQ. CDR3: CASSLGGSRSYEQYF. The DNA for the CDR3 is TGCGCCAGCAGCTTGGGCGGGTCGCGATCCTACGAACAGTACTTC.

The sample holds a few counts of this clone. V usage is TRBV19 and J usage is TRBJ2-3; 7 bases map to TRBD1. The CDR3 is 14 residues long. Trimming removed 3 bases from V and 8 bases from J; junction bases left unmatched: 8. Germline lookup yields CDR1 LNHDA and CDR2 SQIVND (reference sequence). The CDR3 reads CASSMGQPWGTQYF. CDR3 sequence (DNA): TGTGCCAGTAGTATGGGACAGCCCTGGGGTACGCAGTATTTT.

V gene TRBV19 combines with J gene TRBJ1-1; weak D call: TRBD1 (5 bases). The CDR3 is 13 residues long. In germline, CDR1 is LNHDA, CDR2 SQIVND (reference sequence). V was shortened by 6 bases and J by 1 base, with 9 bases between the two germline ends. The chain's CDR3 is CASRTGQNTEAFF. CDR3 DNA sequence: TGTGCCAGTAGGACCGGACAGAACACTGAAGCTTTCTTT.

The chain has TRBV7-9 and TRBJ2-3; D is unresolved. V lost 5 bases, J lost 7 bases, and 7 bases lay in between. CDR1 and CDR2 from the germline V gene are SEHNR and FQNEAQ (reference sequence). CDR3 length: 11 residues. This chain's CDR3 is CASSSPNTQYF. In DNA, the CDR3 is TGTGCCAGCAGCAGCCCTAATACGCAGTATTTT.

For this clone: Sequence at one end of the junction differs from germline and may be a read error. This chain connects TRBV7-9 to TRBJ2-7; no firm D call. This CDR3 region has 11 residues. CDR1 is SEHNR, CDR2 FQNEAQ, per germline (reference sequence). Here the CDR3 DNA reads TGTTCCAGCAGCTTAGGTGCGGAGCAGTACTTC. Amino acid sequence: CSSSLGAEQYF.

The chain recombines TRBV5-6 with TRBJ2-5; 10 bases are shared with TRBD1. CDR3 length equals 12 residues. The junction had 1 base not matched to a gene; V was cut back by 7 bases and J by 4 bases. From germline, CDR1 is SGHDT and CDR2 YYEEEE. The CDR3 sequence is CASGDRGETQYF. As DNA, the CDR3 is TGTGCCAGCGGGGACAGGGGAGAGACCCAGTACTTC.

J is TRBJ2-5 and V is TRBV6-6; D is unclear. The CDR3 loop spans 11 amino acids. In germline, CDR1 is MNHNY, CDR2 SVGAGI (reference sequence). V lost 2 bases and J lost 5, with 3 bases in between. In DNA form, the CDR3 reads TGTGCCAGCAGTTACCGGGAGACCCAGTACTTC. This gives the protein CASSYRETQYF.

The chain joins TRBV2 to TRBJ1-1; D is possibly TRBD1 (5 bases). CDR3 length equals 11 residues. Trimming left V 8 bases short and J 5 bases short, with 9 bases between. Germline V lookup: CDR1 SNHLY, CDR2 FYNNEI. CDR3 sequence: CASGGWTEAFF. CDR3 bases: TGTGCCAGCGGGGGGTGGACTGAAGCTTTCTTT. Full variable domain (missing parts from reference TRBV2 and TRBJ1-1): EPEVTQTPSHQVTQMGQEVILRCVPISNHLYFYWYRQILGQKVEFLVSFYNNEISEKSEIFDDQFSVERPDGSNFTLKIRSTKLEDSAMYFCASGGWTEAFFGQGTRLTVV.

V usage is TRBV6-5 and J usage is TRBJ1-1, with D uncertain. This CDR3 comprises 13 residues. Germline CDR1 and CDR2: MNHEY and SVGAGI. V was cut by 2 bases and J by 1 base, with 5 bases left in between. CDR3 nucleotide sequence: TGTGCCAGCAGTTACGCAGGGAACACTGAAGCTTTCTTT. Translating it yields CASSYAGNTEAFF.

This rearrangement joins TRBV28 to TRBJ2-7, with 9 bases matching TRBD1. Germline V gene sequence: CDR1 MDHEN, CDR2 SYDVKM. J gave up 2 bases and V 6 bases, and 5 bases lay outside the gene matches. The CDR3 has 14 amino acids. The CDR3 protein is CASSRDRETYEQYF. The CDR3 coding sequence is TGTGCCAGCAGCCGGGACAGGGAAACCTACGAGCAGTACTTC.

The chain recombines TRBV5-1 with TRBJ2-5, with D hard to call. From germline, CDR1 is SGHRS and CDR2 YFSETQ. This CDR3 is 16 amino acids long. The V gene lost 6 bases and the J gene lost 4 bases, with 22 bases spanning the gap. This CDR3 is CASTLSSPPRGETQYF. The CDR3 DNA follows: TGCGCCAGCACCCTAAGTTCCCCACCGAGAGGAGAGACCCAGTACTTC.

CDR3 sequence reads: CASSQGQGPTYEQYF. CDR3 bases: TGCGCCAGCAGTCAAGGACAGGGTCCCACCTACGAGCAGTACTTC. This rearrangement joins TRBV23-1 to TRBJ2-7, with TRBD1 matching 8 bases. TRBV23-1 has ORF status, its function being uncertain. This CDR3 is 15 amino acids long. The V segment lost 2 bases and the J segment 2 bases; nucleotides outside the gene matches: 5.